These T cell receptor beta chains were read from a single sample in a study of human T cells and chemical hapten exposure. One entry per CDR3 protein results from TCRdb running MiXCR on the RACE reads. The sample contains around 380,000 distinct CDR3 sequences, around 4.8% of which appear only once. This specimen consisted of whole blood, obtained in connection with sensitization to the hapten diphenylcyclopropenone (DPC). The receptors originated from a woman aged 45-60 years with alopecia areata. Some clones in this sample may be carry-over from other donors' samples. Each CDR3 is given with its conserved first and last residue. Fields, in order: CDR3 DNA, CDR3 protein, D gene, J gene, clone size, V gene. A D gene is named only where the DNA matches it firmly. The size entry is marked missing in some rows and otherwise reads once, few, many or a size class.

CDR3nt: TGCACCAGCAGGTATCAACGATCCGGGACAGGGGACCGGCAGCTCATGAACACTGAAGCTTTCTTT; CDR3aa: CTSRYQRSGTGDRQLMNTEAFF; d_gene: NA; j_gene: TRBJ1-1; abundance: NA; v_gene: TRBV1
CDR3nt: TGTGCCAGCAGTGACCCCCCTCAAGAGACCCAGTACTTC; CDR3aa: CASSDPPQETQYF; d_gene: NA; j_gene: TRBJ2-5; abundance: NA; v_gene: TRBV6-1
CDR3nt: TGTGCCATCAGTGAGTCGGGATTGGGGACCACCAATCAGCCCCAGCATTTT; CDR3aa: CAISESGLGTTNQPQHF; d_gene: NA; j_gene: TRBJ1-5; abundance: many; v_gene: TRBV10-3
CDR3nt: TGTGCCAGCAGTTTAGGGGCGCTACAGCCCCAGCATTTT; CDR3aa: CASSLGALQPQHF; d_gene: NA; j_gene: TRBJ1-5; abundance: many; v_gene: TRBV12-3/TRBV12-4
CDR3nt: TGCGCCAGCAGCCACACGAGACCCAATCAGCCCCAGCATTTT; CDR3aa: CASSHTRPNQPQHF; d_gene: NA; j_gene: TRBJ1-5; abundance: many; v_gene: TRBV5-1
CDR3nt: TGTGCCAGCAGTTCGAACAGGGTCGGCGCAGGAGGGGGCTACACCTTC; CDR3aa: CASSSNRVGAGGGYTF; d_gene: NA; j_gene: TRBJ1-2; abundance: many; v_gene: TRBV12-3/TRBV12-4
CDR3nt: TGTGCCAGCAGTTCACATGGACTAGCGGGGGCCAGCTCCTACAATGAGCAGTTCTTC; CDR3aa: CASSSHGLAGASSYNEQFF; d_gene: TRBD2; j_gene: TRBJ2-1; abundance: few; v_gene: TRBV2
CDR3nt: TGCGCCAGCAGCCAAGTAGTAGGGGGGAGTAATGGCTACACCTTC; CDR3aa: CASSQVVGGSNGYTF; d_gene: NA; j_gene: TRBJ1-2; abundance: many; v_gene: TRBV4-3
CDR3nt: TGCAGCGTCGGCGAATCTAGCTATGGCTACACCTTC; CDR3aa: CSVGESSYGYTF; d_gene: NA; j_gene: TRBJ1-2; abundance: many; v_gene: TRBV29-1
CDR3nt: TGTGCCAGCAGCTTTTTTGGGGGCCGCAACACCGGGGAGCTGTTTTTT; CDR3aa: CASSFFGGRNTGELFF; d_gene: NA; j_gene: TRBJ2-2; abundance: many; v_gene: TRBV7-9
CDR3nt: TGTGCCAGCAGCCCGACAGGCTATGGCTACACCTTC; CDR3aa: CASSPTGYGYTF; d_gene: NA; j_gene: TRBJ1-2; abundance: many; v_gene: TRBV3-1
CDR3nt: TGTGCCAGCAGTCAAACAGTAAGCTATGGCTACACCTTC; CDR3aa: CASSQTVSYGYTF; d_gene: NA; j_gene: TRBJ1-2; abundance: many; v_gene: TRBV27
CDR3nt: TGCAGCGGCCCGGGACAGGGATCCACTGAAGCTTTCTTT; CDR3aa: CSGPGQGSTEAFF; d_gene: TRBD1; j_gene: TRBJ1-1; abundance: NA; v_gene: TRBV29-1
CDR3nt: TGTGCCATCAACGGCGAACGTAACTATGGCTACACCTTC; CDR3aa: CAINGERNYGYTF; d_gene: NA; j_gene: TRBJ1-2; abundance: many; v_gene: TRBV10-3
CDR3nt: TGTGCCAGCAGCCTGGACCCGGGGGGCTACGAGCAGTACTTC; CDR3aa: CASSLDPGGYEQYF; d_gene: TRBD2; j_gene: TRBJ2-7; abundance: many; v_gene: TRBV5-4
CDR3nt: TGTGCCAGCAGTGCGGGGGCCTCCTACGAGCAGTACTTC; CDR3aa: CASSAGASYEQYF; d_gene: NA; j_gene: TRBJ2-7; abundance: few; v_gene: TRBV12-3/TRBV12-4
CDR3nt: NA; CDR3aa: CASPLQGTPGSCFF; d_gene: NA; j_gene: TRBJ2-2; abundance: few; v_gene: TRBV28
CDR3nt: TGTGCCACCTCCGGTGCAACTAACTATGGCTACACCTTC; CDR3aa: CATSGATNYGYTF; d_gene: NA; j_gene: TRBJ1-2; abundance: few; v_gene: TRBV12-3/TRBV12-4
CDR3nt: TGCAGCGTTGAACCGGGGGCCTCTGGAAACACCATATATTTT; CDR3aa: CSVEPGASGNTIYF; d_gene: NA; j_gene: TRBJ1-3; abundance: many; v_gene: TRBV29-1
CDR3nt: TGTGCCAGCAGCAACCGGGACAGGGGGATCGAGCAGTACTTC; CDR3aa: CASSNRDRGIEQYF; d_gene: TRBD1; j_gene: TRBJ2-7; abundance: NA; v_gene: TRBV9
CDR3nt: TGTGCCAGCAGCTCCGGGACTAGCTCCTACAATGAGCAGTTCTTC; CDR3aa: CASSSGTSSYNEQFF; d_gene: TRBD2; j_gene: TRBJ2-1; abundance: many; v_gene: TRBV28
CDR3nt: TGTGCCAGCAGCCAAGAGACGGTCACCATGAATGGCTACACCTTC; CDR3aa: CASSQETVTMNGYTF; d_gene: NA; j_gene: TRBJ1-2; abundance: many; v_gene: TRBV3-1
CDR3nt: TGTGCCAGCAGCTCCCGGACTAGCGTCTACTACGAGCAGTACTTC; CDR3aa: CASSSRTSVYYEQYF; d_gene: TRBD2; j_gene: TRBJ2-7; abundance: many; v_gene: TRBV7-2
CDR3nt: TGCGCCAGCAGTGCTTCCGGGACTAGCGGGATAGAGCAGTACTTC; CDR3aa: CASSASGTSGIEQYF; d_gene: TRBD2; j_gene: TRBJ2-7; abundance: few; v_gene: TRBV10-1
CDR3nt: TGTGCCAGCAGCCCGGGACAGGGAGTAAACACCATATATTTT; CDR3aa: CASSPGQGVNTIYF; d_gene: TRBD1; j_gene: TRBJ1-3; abundance: many; v_gene: TRBV12-3/TRBV12-4
CDR3nt: TGTGCCACCGTGCCGGGCCTTCCGGTCACTGAAGCTTTCTTT; CDR3aa: CATVPGLPVTEAFF; d_gene: NA; j_gene: TRBJ1-1; abundance: many; v_gene: TRBV2
CDR3nt: TGTGCCAGCAGCTCGGGGACCGCTTCCTACGAGCAGTACTTC; CDR3aa: CASSSGTASYEQYF; d_gene: NA; j_gene: TRBJ2-7; abundance: few; v_gene: TRBV6-5
CDR3nt: TGCAGTGCTAGAAAGACTAGCGGGGGCGACACCGGGGAGCTGTTTTTT; CDR3aa: CSARKTSGGDTGELFF; d_gene: TRBD2; j_gene: TRBJ2-2; abundance: NA; v_gene: TRBV20-1
CDR3nt: TGCAGTGCCAAAACCTCGGGCAGCATCAATTCACCCCTCCACTTT; CDR3aa: CSAKTSGSINSPLHF; d_gene: NA; j_gene: TRBJ1-6; abundance: NA; v_gene: TRBV20-1
CDR3nt: TGTGCCATCAGTGAGTCGGGAAGGCCGGAGGAGACCCAGTACTTC; CDR3aa: CAISESGRPEETQYF; d_gene: NA; j_gene: TRBJ2-5; abundance: many; v_gene: TRBV10-3
CDR3nt: TGTGCCAGCAGCTTCATGACTAGCGAGACCCAGTACTTC; CDR3aa: CASSFMTSETQYF; d_gene: TRBD2; j_gene: TRBJ2-5; abundance: few; v_gene: TRBV11-2
CDR3nt: TGCGCCAGCAGCCTGGCCGGGGAGGGCGAGACCCAGTACTTC; CDR3aa: CASSLAGEGETQYF; d_gene: TRBD2; j_gene: TRBJ2-5; abundance: many; v_gene: TRBV5-1
CDR3nt: TGTGCCAGTAAGGCAGGGGCCTTGAACACCGGGGAGCTGTTTTTT; CDR3aa: CASKAGALNTGELFF; d_gene: NA; j_gene: TRBJ2-2; abundance: many; v_gene: TRBV19
CDR3nt: TGTGCCAGCAGTTCCGCGGGGGCTCAAGAGACCCAGTACTTC; CDR3aa: CASSSAGAQETQYF; d_gene: NA; j_gene: TRBJ2-5; abundance: many; v_gene: TRBV27
CDR3nt: TGTGCCAGCAGCTTATGGGGACTGACCTACGAGCAGTACTTC; CDR3aa: CASSLWGLTYEQYF; d_gene: NA; j_gene: TRBJ2-7; abundance: many; v_gene: TRBV11-2
CDR3nt: TGTGCCAGCAGGGGGGGGATGGCTAGCGGTGGGAACACCGGGGAGCTGTTTTTT; CDR3aa: CASRGGMASGGNTGELFF; d_gene: TRBD2; j_gene: TRBJ2-2; abundance: few; v_gene: TRBV27
CDR3nt: TGCAGTGCTAGAGATTCCCGGGACAGCCGGGTTGGGGATACGCAGTATTTT; CDR3aa: CSARDSRDSRVGDTQYF; d_gene: TRBD1; j_gene: TRBJ2-3; abundance: many; v_gene: TRBV20-1
CDR3nt: TGTGCCAGCAGGCCTACCACAAAGGTCGACTCCACCTACAGCGAGCAGTACTTC; CDR3aa: CASRPTTKVDSTYSEQYF; d_gene: NA; j_gene: TRBJ2-7; abundance: NA; v_gene: TRBV27
CDR3nt: TGTGCCAGCAGGAAGACTAGCGGGAGTACCTATGAGCAGTTCTTC; CDR3aa: CASRKTSGSTYEQFF; d_gene: TRBD2; j_gene: TRBJ2-1; abundance: many; v_gene: TRBV12-3/TRBV12-4
CDR3nt: TGTGCCAGCAGTTTCGCCCACAGGGTGGTCACTGAAGCTTTCTTT; CDR3aa: CASSFAHRVVTEAFF; d_gene: NA; j_gene: TRBJ1-1; abundance: many; v_gene: TRBV6-2/TRBV6-3
CDR3nt: TGCAGCGTTGTCTACGGTCACAGCTCCTACAATGAGCAGTTCTTC; CDR3aa: CSVVYGHSSYNEQFF; d_gene: NA; j_gene: TRBJ2-1; abundance: many; v_gene: TRBV29-1
CDR3nt: TGCAGTGCACACCCGACCGGAATCCGTTCCTACAATGAGCAGTTCTTC; CDR3aa: CSAHPTGIRSYNEQFF; d_gene: NA; j_gene: TRBJ2-1; abundance: many; v_gene: TRBV20-1
CDR3nt: TGCAGTGCCCGAGGGCGTGGACAGGGAAATTCACCCCTCCACTTT; CDR3aa: CSARGRGQGNSPLHF; d_gene: TRBD1; j_gene: TRBJ1-6; abundance: NA; v_gene: TRBV20-1
CDR3nt: TGTGCCAGCAGCTTGGTTTCCGGGACTAGCGGTACCTTATCCTACGAGCAGTACTTC; CDR3aa: CASSLVSGTSGTLSYEQYF; d_gene: TRBD2; j_gene: TRBJ2-7; abundance: few; v_gene: TRBV5-6
CDR3nt: TGTGCCAGCAGCTCCCCGACAGAAAGCTATTCACCCCTCCACTTT; CDR3aa: CASSSPTESYSPLHF; d_gene: NA; j_gene: TRBJ1-6; abundance: many; v_gene: TRBV7-9